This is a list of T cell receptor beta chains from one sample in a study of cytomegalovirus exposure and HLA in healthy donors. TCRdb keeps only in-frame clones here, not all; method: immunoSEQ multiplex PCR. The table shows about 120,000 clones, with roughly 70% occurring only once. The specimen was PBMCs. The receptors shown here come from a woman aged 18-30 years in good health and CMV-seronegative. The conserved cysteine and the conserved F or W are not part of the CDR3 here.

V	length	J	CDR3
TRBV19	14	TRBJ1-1	ASIPSRGGWNTEAF
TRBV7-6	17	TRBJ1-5	ASSLVGRGGGYSNQPQH
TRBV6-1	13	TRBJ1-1	ATRRQGAGDTEAF
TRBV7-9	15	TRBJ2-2	ASSLLVTSGLTGELF
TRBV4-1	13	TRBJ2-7	ASSQAPDRGDEQY
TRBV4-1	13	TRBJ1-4	ASSQGSGVWEKLF
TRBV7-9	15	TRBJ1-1	ASSSDRSQDFSTEAF
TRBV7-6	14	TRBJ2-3	ASSLGSGGPTDTQY
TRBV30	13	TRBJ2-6	AWSVGGAGANVLT
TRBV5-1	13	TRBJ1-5	ASSLMGGDNQPQH
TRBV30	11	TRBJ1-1	AFGPDRGTEAF
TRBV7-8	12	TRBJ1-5	ASSPEVSNQPQH
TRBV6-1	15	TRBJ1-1	ASSEFLQGGLNTEAF
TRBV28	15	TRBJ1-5	ASSLLFGTGMRQPQH
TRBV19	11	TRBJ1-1	ASSGQLNTEAF
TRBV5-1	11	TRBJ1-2	ASSRDRAYGYT
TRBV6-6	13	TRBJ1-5	ASSYGGQYNQPQH
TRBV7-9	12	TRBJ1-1	ASSLGQGNTEAF
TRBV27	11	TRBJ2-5	ASSPGGGETQY
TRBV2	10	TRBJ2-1	ASRVQGNEQF
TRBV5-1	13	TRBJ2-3	ASSLEGGGTDTQY
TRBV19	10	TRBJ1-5	VTDEPLQAQH
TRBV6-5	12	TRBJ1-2	ASSPTQGPYGYT
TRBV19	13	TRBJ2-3	ASSPPGGSTDTQY
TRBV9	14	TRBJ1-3	ASSVKVQGTGNTIY
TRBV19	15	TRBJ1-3	ASSPRGRPDSGNTIY
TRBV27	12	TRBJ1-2	ASSLSGQYYGYT
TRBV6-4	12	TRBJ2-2	ASSDRGHTGELF
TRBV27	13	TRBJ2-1	ASSFLRGSLNEQF
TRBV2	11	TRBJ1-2	ASSEPVYSGYT
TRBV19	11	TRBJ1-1	ASSILGNTEAF
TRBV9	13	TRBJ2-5	ASSAIGQIQETQY
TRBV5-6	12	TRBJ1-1	ASSLLGANTEAF
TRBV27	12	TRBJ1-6	ASSLGPAGSPLH
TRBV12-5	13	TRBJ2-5	ASAPDQGIQETQY
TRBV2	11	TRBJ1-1	ASSEERYTEAF
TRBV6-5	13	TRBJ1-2	ASRGTADSNYGYT
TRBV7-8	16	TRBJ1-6	ASSLRQGILRANSPLH
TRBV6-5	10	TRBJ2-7	ASRVDSYEQY
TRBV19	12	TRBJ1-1	ASSPDTFNTEAF
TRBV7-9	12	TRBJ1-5	ASSLTDSNQPQH
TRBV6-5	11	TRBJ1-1	ASRYRQGTEAF
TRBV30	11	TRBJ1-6	AWSETGVSPLH
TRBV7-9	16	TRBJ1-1	ASSLVSRLGGSHTEAF